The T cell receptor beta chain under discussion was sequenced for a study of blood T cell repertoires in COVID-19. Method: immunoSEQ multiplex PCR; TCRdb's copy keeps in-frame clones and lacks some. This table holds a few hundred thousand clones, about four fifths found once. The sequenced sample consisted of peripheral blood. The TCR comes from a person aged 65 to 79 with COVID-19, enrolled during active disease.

The CDR3 bases are TGTGCCAGCAGTCTAGAGCCATACGGCAATGAGCAGTTCTTC. Protein: CASSLEPYGNEQFF. The chain links TRBV7-2 to TRBJ2-1; no definite D call. This CDR3 is 14 amino acids long. V lost 6 bases and J 6 bases, leaving 15 bases between the germline ends. CDR1 and CDR2 (germline): SGHTA, FQGNSA.